These 24 T cell receptor beta chains originate from one sample sequenced in a study of T cells in Graves' hyperthyroidism and ophthalmopathy (dated by TCRdb to the late 2010s). The library came from multiplex PCR. TCRdb records Illumina HiSeq 2000 as the sequencer. The TCR beta CDR3 regions were amplified from RNA transcripts. A first-round RT-PCR of the TCR CDR3 used the HTBI primer set with the Qiagen OneStep RT-PCR kit. The public reads were reanalyzed by TCRdb: fastp trimming at Q25, MiXCR alignment, in-frame beta chains only. Rows with one shared CDR3 protein collapse into an entry with the most common genes and DNA. The sample data list about half a million distinct CDR3 sequences, and more than 15% of these were observed just once. The ten most abundant clones make up around 28% of the sample. Sequencing input: blood. All receptors come from a woman younger than 45 with Graves' ophthalmopathy.

The sample holds a few counts of this clonotype. The genes are TRBV20-1 and TRBJ2-7; 11 bases line up with TRBD1. Trimming took 6 bases from V and 6 from J; bases not matched to a gene: 7. The CDR3 has 13 amino acids. Germline lookup yields CDR1 DFQATT and CDR2 SNEGSKA (reference sequence). The CDR3 nucleotides are TGCAGTGCCCCCCGGGACAGGGGGAGCGAGCAGTACTTC. Its protein product is CSAPRDRGSEQYF.

This clonotype was found many times. This chain joins TRBV7-9 and TRBJ1-1; 8 bases are a match to TRBD1. V dropped 5 bases and J dropped 3; count of bases not matched to a gene: 8. CDR1 and CDR2 from the germline V gene are SEHNR and FQNEAQ (reference sequence). This CDR3 is built from 15 residues. The CDR3 bases are TGTGCCAGCAGCCCCAGCGGGACAGGAGACACTGAAGCTTTCTTT. Its protein product is CASSPSGTGDTEAFF.

The V call is TRBV7-6, the J call TRBJ2-2; 8 nucleotides match TRBD2. J was trimmed by 3 bases and V by 1 base; bases with no gene match: 10. The germline CDR1 and CDR2 sequences are SGHVS and FNYEAQ. This CDR3 comprises 18 residues. The CDR3 sequence: CASSLEVSGKTYTGELFF. CDR3 nucleotides: TGTGCCAGCAGCTTAGAAGTTAGCGGGAAGACCTACACCGGGGAGCTGTTTTTT.

At least ten counts were recorded for this clonotype. The chain has TRBV28 and TRBJ2-2; maybe TRBD1 (6 bases). This CDR3 spans 14 amino acids. The germline gives CDR1 MDHEN, CDR2 SYDVKM. V lost 6 bases to trimming and J lost 4 bases, with 12 bases between them. The CDR3 sequence: CASSMTGSTGELFF. The CDR3 DNA reads as TGTGCCAGCAGCATGACAGGCAGCACCGGGGAGCTGTTTTTT.

This clonotype occurred many times. The chain employs TRBV3-1 and TRBJ2-4; 7 bases agree with TRBD1. V shed 1 base, J shed 7 bases, and the junction held 1 base outside the gene matches. CDR3 length: 13 residues. CDR1 and CDR2 (germline): LGHDT, YNNKEL (reference sequence). CDR3 nucleotides: TGTGCCAGCAGCCAAGGACAGGGCAACATTCAGTACTTC. This translates into CASSQGQGNIQYF.

This clonotype has a handful of counts. The chain employs TRBV28 and TRBJ2-3; the D gene is possibly TRBD1 (5 bases). Trimming left V 5 bases short and J 5 bases short, with 14 bases between. Germline V gene lookup returns CDR1 MDHEN and CDR2 SYDVKM. This CDR3 is built from 14 residues. The CDR3 spells CASSLRQKQDTQYF. The DNA for the CDR3 is TGTGCCAGCAGTCTCAGACAGAAACAAGATACGCAGTATTTT.

This clonotype was detected once. This may be a read error: a much more frequent sequence differs by one nucleotide. V is TRBV2 and J is TRBJ2-7; TRBD1 matches at 8 bases. Per the germline V gene, CDR1 is SNHLY and CDR2 is FYNNEI. CDR3 length equals 15 residues. The CDR3 loop is CASSDWTGKGYERYF. As DNA, the CDR3 is TGTGCCAGCAGTGACTGGACAGGGAAAGGCTACGAGCGGTACTTC.

The rearrangement links TRBV2 to TRBJ1-5; TRBD1 agrees at 9 bases. The CDR3 sequence is 15 residues long. Germline V lookup: CDR1 SNHLY, CDR2 FYNNEI. V lost 6 bases and J lost 6; bases outside the gene matches: 9. The CDR3 region has the DNA TGTGCCAGCAGCCGAGGGACAGGGCTGACTCAGCCCCAGCATTTT. This codes for CASSRGTGLTQPQHF.

In DNA, the CDR3 is TGTGCCAGCCTCATAGCCCTCAGGGACCCCTACGAGCAGTACTTC. This gives the protein CASLIALRDPYEQYF. This chain connects TRBV6-1 to TRBJ2-7; either TRBD1 or TRBD2 may fit D (5 bases each). Germline CDR1 reads MNHNS; CDR2 reads SASEGT. V was shortened by 8 bases and J by 2 bases, with 19 bases between the two germline ends. This CDR3 has 15 residues.

This clonotype appeared a few times. The J gene is TRBJ2-5, the V gene TRBV7-2; 10 nucleotides align to TRBD1. CDR1 SGHTA and CDR2 FQGNSA come from the germline V gene. This CDR3 comprises 13 residues. With V trimmed by 5 bases and J by 5 bases, 2 bases remained unmatched. The CDR3 coding sequence is TGTGCCAGCAGCCGACAGGGGGCGGAGACCCAGTACTTC. As protein: CASSRQGAETQYF.

This clonotype showed up just a few times. The J gene is TRBJ1-4, the V gene TRBV30, with a possible D match to TRBD1 (5 bases). Per the germline V gene, CDR1 is GTSNPN and CDR2 is SVGIG (reference sequence). V was trimmed by 2 bases and J by 10 bases, leaving 11 bases between them. The CDR3 extends over 12 amino acids. The CDR3 spells CAWSLGVGKLFF. The DNA for the CDR3 is TGTGCCTGGAGTTTAGGGGTGGGAAAACTGTTTTTT.

This chain links TRBV5-4 with TRBJ2-1, with D uncertain. This CDR3 has 13 amino acids. CDR1 and CDR2 from the germline V gene are SGHNT and YYREEE (reference sequence). V was pared by 0 bases and J by 7 bases, with 8 bases between. CDR3 coding DNA: TGTGCCAGCAGCTTGGAGGACCCTAATGAGCAGTTCTTC. Translating gives CASSLEDPNEQFF.

This clonotype was seen once. The chain links TRBV11-2 to TRBJ2-1; 12 bases line up with TRBD2. The germline CDR1 and CDR2 sequences are SGHAT and FQNNGV. The J segment lost 1 base and the V segment lost 4 bases, leaving 8 bases of the junction unmatched. CDR3 length: 18 amino acids. DNA for the CDR3: TGTGCCAGCAGCTCAAAGACTAGCGGGAGTTGGTCCTACAATGAGCAGTTCTTC. Encoded protein: CASSSKTSGSWSYNEQFF.

V usage is TRBV5-6 and J usage is TRBJ1-4; D possibly corresponds to TRBD1 (5 bases). The V gene lost 0 bases and the J gene lost 5 bases, with 11 bases spanning the gap. The germline gives CDR1 SGHDT, CDR2 YYEEEE. This CDR3 contains 15 residues. The CDR3 loop is CASSLGAGPNEKLFF. As DNA, the CDR3 is TGTGCCAGCAGCTTGGGGGCAGGGCCGAATGAAAAACTGTTTTTT.

This clonotype was observed a handful of times. The DNA for the CDR3 is TGCAGCGTTCGGGACACTGGAGATACGCAGTATTTT. Amino acid sequence: CSVRDTGDTQYF. The chain carries TRBV29-1 and TRBJ2-3; possibly TRBD1 for D (6 bases). Trimming left V 5 bases short and J 5 bases short, with 11 bases between. This CDR3 has 12 residues. Germline V gene lookup returns CDR1 SQVTM and CDR2 ANQGSEA.

This clonotype has a count of ten or more. V is TRBV14 and J is TRBJ2-3; D gene unclear. Trimming shortened V by 2 bases and J by 5 bases, and 17 bases separated the two germline ends. The germline CDR1 and CDR2 sequences are SGHDN and FVKESK. The CDR3 has 16 amino acids. The CDR3 loop is CASSQRRNPPKDTQYF. The CDR3 DNA reads TGTGCCAGCAGCCAAAGACGCAACCCGCCCAAAGATACGCAGTATTTT.

A few counts support this clonotype. V and J are TRBV3-1 and TRBJ2-7; D call uncertain. This CDR3 contains 14 residues. V was clipped by 4 bases and J by 6 bases, with 16 bases between them. The germline CDR1 and CDR2 sequences are LGHDT and YNNKEL (reference sequence). The CDR3 DNA reads as TGTGCCAGCAGCCCCTTTCGCGGTAAGAGCGAGCAGTACTTC. It translates to CASSPFRGKSEQYF.

This clonotype has just a few counts. One end of the junction varies from germline; a read error may be responsible. The DNA of the CDR3 is TGTGCCAGCAGCTTGGGTGTCTTGGGGGAGGTGAACACTGAAGCTTCCTTT. This encodes CASSLGVLGEVNTEASF. The gene calls are TRBV5-4 and TRBJ1-1; tentative D call: TRBD1 (5 bases). The CDR3 sequence is 17 residues long. Germline V gives CDR1 SGHNT, CDR2 YYREEE (reference sequence).

This clonotype appeared many times. This chain uses TRBV6-1 with TRBJ2-7; 9 nucleotides align to TRBD2. CDR1 is MNHNS and CDR2 is SASEGT in the germline V gene. V gave up 4 bases and J gave up 3 bases; unmatched junction bases: 10. This CDR3 spans 16 amino acids. The CDR3 here is CASSGYSGSTVYEQYF. DNA of the CDR3: TGTGCCAGCAGTGGGTATAGCGGGAGTACTGTCTACGAGCAGTACTTC.

This clonotype has just a few counts. The rearrangement joins TRBV20-1 to TRBJ2-1; the D is unclear. Trimming removed 8 bases from V and 9 bases from J, with 11 bases in between. The CDR3 spans 10 residues. Looked up from germline, CDR1 is DFQATT and CDR2 is SNEGSKA (reference sequence). DNA for the CDR3: TGCAGTCCGGAAGTTATTGAGCAGTTCTTC. Encoded protein: CSPEVIEQFF.

This clonotype was counted only a few times. V gene TRBV9 combines with J gene TRBJ1-5; weak D call: TRBD1 (5 bases). Germline V lookup: CDR1 SGDLS, CDR2 YYNGEE. This CDR3 is 15 amino acids long. V was cut by 0 bases and J by 2 bases, with 9 bases left in between. The CDR3 coding sequence is TGTGCCAGCAGCGTAGCCGGGGCAGGCAATCAGCCCCAGCATTTT. This translates into CASSVAGAGNQPQHF.

The sample holds many counts of this clonotype. The chain links TRBV5-1 to TRBJ1-1, with D tentatively TRBD1 (6 bases). CDR3 length equals 14 residues. V was cut by 0 bases and J by 5 bases, with 11 bases left in between. Germline values: CDR1 SGHRS, CDR2 YFSETQ. The CDR3 loop reads CASSLVSGVTEAFF. For the CDR3, the DNA is TGCGCCAGCAGCTTGGTTTCAGGGGTGACTGAAGCTTTCTTT.

This clonotype was picked up many times. J is TRBJ2-1 and V is TRBV20-1; TRBD1 agrees at 7 bases. Germline CDR1 reads DFQATT; CDR2 reads SNEGSKA (reference sequence). Germline trimming cut 6 bases from V and 2 bases from J; bases unmatched to any gene: 10. The CDR3 sequence is 15 residues long. The CDR3 region has the DNA TGCAGTGCGCGACCTCCGGGACAGCCCTACAATGAGCAGTTCTTC. Its protein product is CSARPPGQPYNEQFF.

A remark on this clonotype: A single base separates this from a much larger clone, so it may be a read error. This chain connects TRBV27 to TRBJ2-5; D perhaps matches TRBD2 (6 bases). V lost 8 bases, J lost 5 bases, and 21 bases lay in between. CDR3 length: 15 residues. CDR1 and CDR2 from the germline V gene are MNHEY and SMNVEV (reference sequence). The chain's CDR3 is CASCPFQRSGETQYF. As DNA, the CDR3 is TGTGCCAGCTGCCCATTTCAGAGGAGCGGGGAGACCCAGTACTTC.